This entry concerns a single T cell receptor (beta chain). There are a few counts of this clonotype. This receptor's antigen is unknown. A much more abundant neighbour one base away suggests this may be a read error. The source of the sample is a study of blood T cells in healthy people across ages (dated by TCRdb to 2013 to 2016). Background on the whole study: Template switching captured roughly one uniquely barcoded TCR beta cDNA molecule per two T cells in model experiments. Age-related changes in TCR beta repertoire diversity were measured in the study by deep sequencing normalized with unique cDNA molecular identifiers. The donors were divided into four age groups: young (average around 16 years), middle-aged (under 40), aged (around 59) and long-lived (about 80). To avoid experimental bias, donors of different ages were randomly spread across the sequencing lanes. The study analyzed two additional independent replicas of 1 million unique cDNA reads from the same blood draw for two donors, one aged 18 to 30 and one aged 80 or older.

General conclusions and limits of the study: Because profiling used bulk unsorted PBMCs, naive and antigen-experienced compartments could not be compared conclusively. There was a strong correlation between observed TCR beta diversity and the percentage of naive T cells measured by flow cytometry. As age increased, observed TCR beta diversity per million T cells dropped in a roughly linear way, and a significant reduction was already evident by age around 41. Because the CMV infection status of the donors was unknown, age-related changes in expanded clonotypes may potentially have been confounded. The long-lived group showed more naive CD4+ T cells, fewer expanded clones and increased TCR diversity than the aged group, suggesting age selection. Estimates of total diversity from one million sequenced T cells were regarded as lower bounds and underestimates.

Donors were a few dozen systemically healthy Caucasian individuals from Russia aged 6 to 90 years. Each donor gave 8 to 10 milliliters of peripheral blood, drawn into EDTA-treated Vacutainer tubes. PBMCs were isolated by Ficoll-Paque density-gradient centrifugation, with at least 6 million obtained per sample. Trizol reagent was used to extract total RNA from PBMCs, with at least 6 micrograms per sample. The percentages of naive CD45RAhigh/CD27high T cells were determined by flow cytometry on a PBMC aliquot from every donor. V is reduced by 3 bases and J by 13 bases, leaving a spacing of 19 bases between them. The germline V gene supplies CDR1 SGHTA and CDR2 FQGNSA. The CDR3 sequence holds 14 residues, the cysteine and phenylalanine included. The read is trimmed to its CDR3 DNA, 42 bases read in frame from base 1. Library preparation used 5' RACE. For sequencing, an Illumina HiSeq 2500 was employed. A second PCR of about 7 to 12 cycles was run with a J-beta primer mix and a sample-barcoded 5' primer. A template-switch 5' adaptor carrying 12 random nucleotides introduced a unique molecular identifier onto each TCR beta cDNA molecule. Each sample yielded at least 2.5 million CDR3-containing paired-end reads. The Mint cDNA synthesis kit, primed by a TRBC-specific oligonucleotide, was used to synthesize first-strand cDNA from all RNA. After uracil-DNA glycosylase treatment, a first 18-cycle PCR used universal primers M1SS and BC2_uni_R on all cDNA. The study's processing was this. Each sample was normalized by randomly selecting 1 million high-quality reads, each carrying a distinct molecular identifier. Instead of being binned into consensus sequences, reads with shared molecular identifiers were discarded. CDR3 identification, clonotype clustering and error correction used MiTCR with a Q25 quality threshold and the strictest error-elimination algorithm. A nonparametric unseen species model with Euler transformation was used to estimate a lower bound on total TCR beta diversity. TCRdb reran the public reads through fastp at Q25 and MiXCR, keeping productive beta chains. Rows with a matching CDR3 protein are joined into one entry that keeps the most common DNA and genes. Here the V and J calls rest on TCRdb's processing, not on the authors' analysis. The sample yields 650,000 to 1,000,000 distinct CDR3 sequences; about 47% were counted once. Roughly 18% of the sample comes from the top ten.

The clonotype originates from an elderly man in good health. Material for sequencing was blood. Recombination connected TRBV7-2 to TRBJ2-1; TRBD1 is perhaps the D gene, given 5 matching bases. The sequence in DNA is TGTGCCAGCAGCTTGGGGCAAATACAAGAGACCCAGTTCTTC. This encodes CASSLGQIQETQFF.